This T cell receptor beta chain was recovered during a study of shared clonotypes between healthy human individuals (dated by TCRdb to 2019 to 2021). Regarding the research as a whole: The cohort included three men and a couple of women between 18 and 49 years of age. For each donor, CD4 naive and CD4 memory were each given three plates, CD8 naive was given two plates, and CD8 memory was given one plate. Blood TCR repertoires of a handful of healthy adults were deeply sequenced to estimate repertoire size and the extent of clonotype sharing between individuals. To increase sequencing depth and limit assay-specific biases, TCR repertoire library preparation and sequencing were carried out by different laboratories using diverse techniques. Between about 0.8 and 9 billion PBMCs per donor were obtained by leukapheresis.

Using the deep immunoSEQ assay, TCR CDR3 regions were amplified from genomic DNA by multiplex PCR. Genomic DNA extracted from each cell subset was distributed evenly over all wells of several immunoSEQ 96-well plates, and each plate served as one replicate. For sorted subsets, around 200 ng genomic DNA, equal to 30,000 or so T cell genomes, was loaded into each replicate PCR. The purified libraries were quantified using a Qubit 3.0 fluorometer, sized with a Bioanalyzer 2100, and then quantified again using the KAPA Library Quantification kit. Every immunoSEQ 96-well plate was sequenced on a dedicated single-read 150-cycle Illumina NextSeq 550 flow cell. The study's own analysis went as follows. Because the immunoSEQ output held only junctional sequences and lacked quality scores, the filtering could not match the filtering applied to full-length reads. Sequences were annotated with PyIR, a Python wrapper for IgBLAST v1.9, using IMGT germline references to assign V/J genes and CDR3. Reads were removed for weak V/J assignments (E-value above 1e-6), missing CDR3, stop codons, out-of-frame junctions, or ambiguous translated residues. A V3J clonotype was defined by an identical inferred V gene, J gene, and CDR3 amino acid sequence. Percentage overlap between repertoires was computed as shared unique clonotypes divided by the size of the smaller repertoire. RTK rarefaction, the Chao1 estimator, and Recon v2.1 estimates of unobserved clonotypes were used to assess repertoire richness. OLGA was used to compute generation probabilities for all TCRbeta clonotypes that the gDNA method yielded from a handful of donors. TCRdb provides this immuneACCESS table in a form limited to in-frame rearrangements. Some clones are lacking; in checked studies, under half of them reflect an unresolved V gene, and why the rest are absent is not known. Clone size and the V and J calls come from that table; the DNA yielded D and trimming. Counted in this sample were hundreds of thousands of clones; 85% to 95% of them appeared once. The ten largest clones represent approximately 25% of the sample.

On the study overall, not on this receptor specifically: Only blood was sampled, and tissue TCR repertoires likely differ from those in blood. The genetic and exposure-history diversity represented was limited by the small number of donors. Pairwise subsampling indicated that sequencing depth was expected to affect the degree of clonotype sharing among donors. Clonotypes shared by all four sorted-subset donors showed higher generation probabilities than non-shared clonotypes. Larger estimated clonotype richness was generally found for naive subsets than for memory subsets. Sharing across a few donors was observed for around 5% of naive CD4, 3% to 4% of naive CD8, roughly 2.4% of memory CD4, and about 0.38% of memory CD8 clonotypes. Rarefaction of sorted-subset datasets indicated incomplete sequencing despite the large sequencing depth.

CD8 naive samples consisted of CD45RO-negative cells that were positively selected for CCR7, yielding a CD45RA+CCR7+ population without TemRA cells. Healthy HIV-negative adults with no recently reported acute infections or vaccinations were included as donors. Every donor was a Caucasian adult residing in Nashville, Tennessee, USA. Blood was obtained by leukapheresis, after which PBMCs were separated by Ficoll-Histopaque density gradient centrifugation and cryopreserved in liquid nitrogen vapor phase. Analytical flow cytometry was used to check the purity and quantity of each magnetically sorted T cell population. Genomic DNA was isolated from every sorted fraction and measured by UV absorbance on a Nanodrop 2000c. A note on this clone: Its specific antigen is unknown. No base-level quality is on record; no much larger clone is a single base apart.

The CDR1 and CDR2 encoded by the germline V gene are SQVTM and ANQGSEA. The germline V and J ends show losses of 5 bases and 8 bases respectively, and no gene match explains 8 bases of the junction. The CDR3 has 14 amino acids, counting the end cysteine and phenylalanine. Here the CDR3 DNA is all that survives: 42 bases in frame from base 1. Recombination connected TRBV29-1 to TRBJ2-1; 11 central nucleotides agree with TRBD2. Material for sequencing was naive CD8+ T cells sorted from blood. The label giving this sample's cell subset or site can be read as: CD45RA+CCR7+. The clonotype was recovered from a man aged 30 to 39 in good health. The sequenced DNA: TGCAGCGTTTATTGGACTAGCGGGTTCGATGAGCAGTTCTTC. Translated, it reads CSVYWTSGFDEQFF.